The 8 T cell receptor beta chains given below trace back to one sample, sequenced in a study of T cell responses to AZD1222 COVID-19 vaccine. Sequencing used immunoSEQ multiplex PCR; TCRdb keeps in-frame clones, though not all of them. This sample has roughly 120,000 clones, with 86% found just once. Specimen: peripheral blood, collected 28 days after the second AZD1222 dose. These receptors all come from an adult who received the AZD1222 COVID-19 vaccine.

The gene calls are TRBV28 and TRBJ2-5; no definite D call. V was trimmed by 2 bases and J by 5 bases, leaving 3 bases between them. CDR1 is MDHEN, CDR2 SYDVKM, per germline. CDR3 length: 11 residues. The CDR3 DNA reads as TGTGCCAGCAGTTTAGTCGAGACCCAGTACTTC. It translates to CASSLVETQYF.

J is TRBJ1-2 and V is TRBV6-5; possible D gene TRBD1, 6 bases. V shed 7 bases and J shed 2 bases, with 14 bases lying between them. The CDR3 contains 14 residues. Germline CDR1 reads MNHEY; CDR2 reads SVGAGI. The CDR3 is CASKIQGTNYGYTF. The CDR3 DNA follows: TGTGCCAGCAAAATACAGGGAACGAACTATGGCTACACCTTC.

CDR3 sequence reads: CASSRGTGPYNEQFF. For the CDR3, the DNA is TGTGCCAGCAGCCGCGGGACAGGCCCCTACAATGAGCAGTTCTTC. The chain uses TRBV7-9 and TRBJ2-1; 8 bases match TRBD1. Looked up from germline, CDR1 is SEHNR and CDR2 is FQNEAQ (reference sequence). CDR3 size: 15 residues. The V segment lost 5 bases and the J segment 2 bases; nucleotides outside the gene matches: 5.

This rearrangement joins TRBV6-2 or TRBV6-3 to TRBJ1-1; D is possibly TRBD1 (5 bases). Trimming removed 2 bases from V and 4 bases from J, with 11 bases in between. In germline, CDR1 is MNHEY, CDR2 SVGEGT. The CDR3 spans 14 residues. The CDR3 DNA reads TGTGCCAGCAGTTACGGTTCGGGGGGCACTGAAGCTTTCTTT. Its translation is CASSYGSGGTEAFF.

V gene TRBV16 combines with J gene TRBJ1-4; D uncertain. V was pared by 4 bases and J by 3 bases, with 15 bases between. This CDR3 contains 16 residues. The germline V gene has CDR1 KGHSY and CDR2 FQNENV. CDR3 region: CASSRASSRPNEKLFF. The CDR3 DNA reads TGTGCCAGCAGCCGAGCCTCGTCGAGACCTAATGAAAAACTGTTTTTT.

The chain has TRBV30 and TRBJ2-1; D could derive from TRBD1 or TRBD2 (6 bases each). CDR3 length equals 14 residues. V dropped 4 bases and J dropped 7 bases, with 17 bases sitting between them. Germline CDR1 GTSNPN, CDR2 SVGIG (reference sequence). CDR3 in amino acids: CAWITPGAVNEQFF. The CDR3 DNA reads TGTGCCTGGATTACTCCGGGGGCAGTAAATGAGCAGTTCTTC.

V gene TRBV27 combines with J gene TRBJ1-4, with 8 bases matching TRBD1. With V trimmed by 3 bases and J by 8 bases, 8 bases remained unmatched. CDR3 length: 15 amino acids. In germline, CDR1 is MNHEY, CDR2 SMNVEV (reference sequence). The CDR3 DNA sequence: TGTGCCAGCAGTTTGTCCGGGACAGGATCGGAAAAACTGTTTTTT. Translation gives CASSLSGTGSEKLFF. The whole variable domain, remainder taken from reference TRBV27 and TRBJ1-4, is EAQVTQNPRYLITVTGKKLTVTCSQNMNHEYMSWYRQDPGLGLRQIYYSMNVEVTDKGDVPEGYKVSRKEKRNFPLILESPSPNQTSLYFCASSLSGTGSEKLFFGSGTQLSVL.

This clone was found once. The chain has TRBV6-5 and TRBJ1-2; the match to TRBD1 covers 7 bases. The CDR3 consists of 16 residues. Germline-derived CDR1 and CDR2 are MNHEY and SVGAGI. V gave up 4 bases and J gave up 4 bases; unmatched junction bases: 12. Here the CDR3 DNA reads TGTGCCAGCAGTTCCCTGACAGGGTTCCCCTCCTATGGCTACACCTTC. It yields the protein CASSSLTGFPSYGYTF.